These T cell receptor beta chains were read from a single sample in a study of naive and memory T cell subsets. TCRdb itself ran the UMI-ligation and nested PCR reads through MiXCR, one entry per CDR3 protein. The profile shows some 87,000 distinct CDR3 sequences, about 7% of them singletons. Sequencing was performed on central memory CD4+ T cells from blood. The receptor source for this set is a human donor in good health. Each CDR3 is given with its conserved first and last residue. D genes are given only for firm matches. A clone size is listed for some rows: how often the clone was seen (once, few, many), or a class if it is expanded.

D gene: TRBD1; V gene: TRBV18; J gene: TRBJ2-3; clone size: few; CDR3 protein: CASSPRDRGFTDTQYF; CDR3 DNA: TGTGCCAGCTCACCTAGGGACAGGGGCTTCACAGATACGCAGTATTTT
D gene: .; V gene: TRBV12-3/TRBV12-4; J gene: TRBJ1-2; clone size: many; CDR3 protein: CASSLNRDNYGYTF; CDR3 DNA: TGTGCCAGCAGTTTAAACAGGGACAACTATGGCTACACCTTC
D gene: .; V gene: TRBV7-2; J gene: TRBJ1-1; clone size: many; CDR3 protein: CASSSTGYMNTEAFF; CDR3 DNA: TGTGCCAGCAGCTCTACAGGGTACATGAACACTGAAGCTTTCTTT
D gene: .; V gene: TRBV29-1; J gene: TRBJ2-1; clone size: many; CDR3 protein: CSVEVSPPSSYNEQFF; CDR3 DNA: TGCAGCGTTGAAGTCAGTCCCCCTAGCTCCTACAATGAGCAGTTCTTC
D gene: .; V gene: TRBV7-3; J gene: TRBJ2-7; clone size: many; CDR3 protein: CASSPSSAASYEQYF; CDR3 DNA: TGTGCCAGCAGCCCCTCCTCTGCGGCCTCCTACGAGCAGTACTTC
D gene: .; V gene: TRBV20-1; J gene: TRBJ1-4; clone size: many; CDR3 protein: CSAEWRAKTKLFF; CDR3 DNA: TGCAGTGCTGAGTGGCGAGCCAAGACGAAACTGTTTTTT
D gene: TRBD1; V gene: TRBV18; J gene: TRBJ1-4; clone size: many; CDR3 protein: CASSHRGIEKLFF; CDR3 DNA: TGTGCCAGCTCACACAGGGGAATCGAAAAACTGTTTTTT
D gene: TRBD2; V gene: TRBV20-1; J gene: TRBJ2-1; clone size: many; CDR3 protein: CSARWGGGKNEQFF; CDR3 DNA: TGCAGTGCTAGGTGGGGCGGGGGGAAGAATGAGCAGTTCTTC
D gene: TRBD2; V gene: TRBV7-3; J gene: TRBJ2-3; clone size: few; CDR3 protein: CASSLGAGKSTDTQYF; CDR3 DNA: TGTGCCAGCAGCTTGGGAGCGGGGAAATCCACAGATACGCAGTATTTT
D gene: .; V gene: TRBV7-6; J gene: TRBJ1-5; clone size: many; CDR3 protein: CASSLAGADNQPQHF; CDR3 DNA: TGTGCCAGCAGCTTAGCGGGCGCAGACAATCAGCCCCAGCATTTT
D gene: TRBD2; V gene: TRBV11-2; J gene: TRBJ2-1; clone size: .; CDR3 protein: CASSFGSGGYNEQFF; CDR3 DNA: TGTGCCAGCAGCTTTGGTAGCGGGGGTTACAATGAGCAGTTCTTC
D gene: TRBD1; V gene: TRBV11-2; J gene: TRBJ1-4; clone size: many; CDR3 protein: CASRSHRGRDEKLFF; CDR3 DNA: TGTGCCAGCAGAAGCCACAGGGGGAGAGACGAAAAACTGTTTTTT
D gene: TRBD2; V gene: TRBV4-2; J gene: TRBJ2-2; clone size: .; CDR3 protein: CASSHARGGGNTGELFF; CDR3 DNA: TGTGCCAGCAGCCACGCCCGGGGCGGGGGGAACACCGGGGAGCTGTTTTTT
D gene: .; V gene: TRBV6-2/TRBV6-3; J gene: TRBJ1-5; clone size: many; CDR3 protein: CASSQGGGGNQPQHF; CDR3 DNA: TGTGCCAGCAGTCAAGGAGGGGGAGGAAATCAGCCCCAGCATTTT
D gene: .; V gene: TRBV19; J gene: TRBJ2-7; clone size: .; CDR3 protein: CASSIYGAPGGEQYF; CDR3 DNA: TGTGCCAGTAGTATATACGGCGCGCCGGGCGGCGAGCAGTACTTC
D gene: TRBD1; V gene: TRBV7-8; J gene: TRBJ1-3; clone size: few; CDR3 protein: CASSPGTGWGNTIYF; CDR3 DNA: TGTGCCAGCAGCCCCGGGACAGGTTGGGGAAACACCATATATTTT
D gene: TRBD2; V gene: TRBV19; J gene: TRBJ2-1; clone size: .; CDR3 protein: CASTRRPSTSGSDNEQFF; CDR3 DNA: TGTGCCAGTACCCGCCGTCCCTCGACTAGCGGGTCTGACAATGAGCAGTTCTTC
D gene: TRBD2; V gene: TRBV4-2; J gene: TRBJ2-1; clone size: .; CDR3 protein: CASMDAGGKNNEQFF; CDR3 DNA: TGTGCCAGCATGGATGCGGGAGGGAAAAACAATGAGCAGTTCTTC
D gene: .; V gene: TRBV12-5; J gene: TRBJ2-1; clone size: .; CDR3 protein: CASGQRIDEQFF; CDR3 DNA: TGTGCTAGTGGGCAGAGAATCGATGAGCAGTTCTTC
D gene: .; V gene: TRBV11-2; J gene: TRBJ1-1; clone size: few; CDR3 protein: CASKVGTEAFF; CDR3 DNA: TGTGCCAGCAAAGTGGGCACTGAAGCTTTCTTT
D gene: TRBD1; V gene: TRBV12-3/TRBV12-4; J gene: TRBJ2-5; clone size: many; CDR3 protein: CASSPGTGGVKAQYF; CDR3 DNA: TGTGCCAGCAGTCCCGGGACAGGGGGGGTGAAGGCCCAGTACTTC
D gene: .; V gene: TRBV3-1; J gene: TRBJ2-4; clone size: many; CDR3 protein: CASSPPGIAKNIQYF; CDR3 DNA: TGTGCCAGCAGCCCCCCTGGAATAGCCAAAAACATTCAGTACTTC
D gene: .; V gene: TRBV12-3/TRBV12-4; J gene: TRBJ1-1; clone size: medium-sized; CDR3 protein: CASSSRVGNTEAFF; CDR3 DNA: TGTGCCAGCAGTTCCCGAGTGGGGAACACTGAAGCTTTCTTT
D gene: .; V gene: TRBV20-1; J gene: TRBJ1-5; clone size: medium-sized; CDR3 protein: CSAREGAGDQPQHF; CDR3 DNA: TGCAGTGCTAGAGAAGGGGCCGGAGATCAGCCCCAGCATTTT
D gene: TRBD1; V gene: TRBV18; J gene: TRBJ1-1; clone size: .; CDR3 protein: CASSPQQGMNTEAFF; CDR3 DNA: TGTGCCAGCTCACCACAACAGGGGATGAACACTGAAGCTTTCTTT
D gene: .; V gene: TRBV30; J gene: TRBJ1-5; clone size: once; CDR3 protein: CAWSIRGVGPQHF; CDR3 DNA: TGTGCCTGGAGTATAAGAGGGGTCGGCCCCCAGCATTTT
D gene: .; V gene: TRBV2; J gene: TRBJ2-3; clone size: .; CDR3 protein: CASSEPGEVSDTQYF; CDR3 DNA: TGTGCCAGCAGTGAGCCAGGGGAGGTCTCAGATACGCAGTATTTT
D gene: TRBD1; V gene: TRBV5-1; J gene: TRBJ2-7; clone size: many; CDR3 protein: CASSSIGQGVIYF; CDR3 DNA: TGCGCCAGCAGCTCGATCGGACAGGGAGTAATCTACTTC
D gene: .; V gene: TRBV20-1; J gene: TRBJ1-1; clone size: many; CDR3 protein: CSGQESHTEAFF; CDR3 DNA: TGCAGTGGGCAGGAATCTCACACTGAAGCTTTCTTT
D gene: TRBD2; V gene: TRBV5-1; J gene: TRBJ2-3; clone size: many; CDR3 protein: CASYPSGGTDTQYF; CDR3 DNA: TGCGCCAGTTACCCTAGCGGGGGCACAGATACGCAGTATTTT
D gene: .; V gene: TRBV9; J gene: TRBJ2-5; clone size: many; CDR3 protein: CASSPRTAGETQYF; CDR3 DNA: TGTGCCAGCAGCCCCCGGACGGCCGGAGAGACCCAGTACTTC
D gene: .; V gene: TRBV11-2; J gene: TRBJ2-1; clone size: many; CDR3 protein: CASMGVGNEQFF; CDR3 DNA: TGTGCCAGCATGGGGGTTGGCAATGAGCAGTTCTTC
D gene: TRBD1; V gene: TRBV6-5; J gene: TRBJ1-5; clone size: many; CDR3 protein: CASSSGTGIRTQHF; CDR3 DNA: TGTGCCAGCAGTTCCGGGACAGGGATAAGGACCCAGCATTTT
D gene: .; V gene: TRBV30; J gene: TRBJ2-1; clone size: few; CDR3 protein: CAWNFRGSGEQFF; CDR3 DNA: TGTGCCTGGAATTTCCGGGGGTCGGGTGAGCAGTTCTTC
D gene: .; V gene: TRBV12-3/TRBV12-4; J gene: TRBJ2-5; clone size: many; CDR3 protein: CASSHGAQETQYF; CDR3 DNA: TGTGCCAGCAGCCACGGGGCCCAAGAGACCCAGTACTTC
D gene: TRBD2; V gene: TRBV12-3/TRBV12-4; J gene: TRBJ2-5; clone size: many; CDR3 protein: CASSLRLAGEGETQYF; CDR3 DNA: TGTGCCAGCAGTTTACGACTAGCGGGAGAGGGAGAGACCCAGTACTTC
D gene: .; V gene: TRBV7-2; J gene: TRBJ1-1; clone size: many; CDR3 protein: CASSRQVNTEAFF; CDR3 DNA: TGTGCCAGCAGCCGACAGGTGAACACTGAAGCTTTCTTT
D gene: TRBD2; V gene: TRBV6-6; J gene: TRBJ2-3; clone size: many; CDR3 protein: CASQTLAGTDTQYF; CDR3 DNA: TGTGCCAGTCAGACACTAGCGGGCACAGATACGCAGTATTTT
D gene: .; V gene: TRBV18; J gene: TRBJ2-7; clone size: few; CDR3 protein: CASSPLLQGEQYF; CDR3 DNA: TGTGCCAGCTCACCACTATTGCAGGGCGAGCAGTACTTC
D gene: .; V gene: TRBV3-1; J gene: TRBJ2-7; clone size: few; CDR3 protein: CASSQTAYEQYF; CDR3 DNA: TGTGCCAGCAGCCAAACCGCTTACGAGCAGTACTTC
D gene: .; V gene: TRBV19; J gene: TRBJ1-5; clone size: many; CDR3 protein: CASSMGRGVGNQPQHF; CDR3 DNA: TGTGCCAGTAGTATGGGGCGGGGTGTAGGCAATCAGCCCCAGCATTTT
D gene: TRBD1; V gene: TRBV6-6; J gene: TRBJ1-2; clone size: many; CDR3 protein: CASTETGPQGYTF; CDR3 DNA: TGTGCCAGCACCGAGACAGGGCCTCAGGGCTACACCTTC
D gene: .; V gene: TRBV12-3/TRBV12-4; J gene: TRBJ2-3; clone size: many; CDR3 protein: CASSLRAGITDTQYF; CDR3 DNA: TGTGCCAGCAGTTTAAGGGCGGGAATCACAGATACGCAGTATTTT
D gene: .; V gene: TRBV18; J gene: TRBJ1-5; clone size: many; CDR3 protein: CASSPDRNQPQHF; CDR3 DNA: TGTGCCAGCTCACCAGACCGCAATCAGCCCCAGCATTTT
D gene: .; V gene: TRBV7-2; J gene: TRBJ1-5; clone size: many; CDR3 protein: CASSLQLGGMEPQHF; CDR3 DNA: TGTGCCAGCAGCTTACAGTTGGGAGGGATGGAGCCCCAGCATTTT
D gene: .; V gene: TRBV9; J gene: TRBJ2-5; clone size: few; CDR3 protein: CASSVGRYQETQYF; CDR3 DNA: TGTGCCAGCAGCGTAGGCAGGTACCAAGAGACCCAGTACTTC
D gene: .; V gene: TRBV29-1; J gene: TRBJ2-7; clone size: many; CDR3 protein: CSVVGNSYEQYF; CDR3 DNA: TGCAGCGTTGTGGGCAATTCCTACGAGCAGTACTTC
D gene: TRBD2; V gene: TRBV20-1; J gene: TRBJ2-7; clone size: many; CDR3 protein: CSARVASGDRTYEQYF; CDR3 DNA: TGCAGTGCTAGGGTGGCTAGCGGGGACCGTACCTACGAGCAGTACTTC
D gene: .; V gene: TRBV7-2; J gene: TRBJ2-7; clone size: few; CDR3 protein: CASSLGQASVAYEQYF; CDR3 DNA: TGTGCCAGCAGCTTAGGCCAGGCTAGCGTAGCCTACGAGCAGTACTTC
D gene: .; V gene: TRBV4-1; J gene: TRBJ1-1; clone size: many; CDR3 protein: CASSQDGWTGAFF; CDR3 DNA: TGCGCCAGCAGCCAAGATGGGTGGACGGGAGCTTTCTTT
D gene: TRBD2; V gene: TRBV7-2; J gene: TRBJ2-4; clone size: many; CDR3 protein: CASSSTSGRAKNIQYF; CDR3 DNA: TGTGCCAGCAGCTCGACTAGCGGGAGGGCCAAAAACATTCAGTACTTC
D gene: .; V gene: TRBV7-2; J gene: TRBJ1-5; clone size: many; CDR3 protein: CASSVQGQGNQPQHF; CDR3 DNA: TGTGCCAGCTCCGTTCAGGGGCAAGGCAATCAGCCCCAGCATTTT
D gene: TRBD1; V gene: TRBV2; J gene: TRBJ1-3; clone size: .; CDR3 protein: CASRPRMARGSGNTIYF; CDR3 DNA: TGTGCCAGCAGACCTAGGATGGCCAGGGGGTCAGGAAACACCATATATTTT
D gene: .; V gene: TRBV20-1; J gene: TRBJ1-2; clone size: many; CDR3 protein: CSAREGASKNYGYTF; CDR3 DNA: TGCAGTGCTAGAGAAGGTGCGAGCAAGAACTATGGCTACACCTTC
D gene: TRBD2; V gene: TRBV11-2; J gene: TRBJ2-7; clone size: .; CDR3 protein: CASSPAYSSGSFYEQYF; CDR3 DNA: TGTGCCAGCAGCCCCGCCTATTCTAGCGGGAGCTTCTACGAGCAGTACTTC
D gene: TRBD1; V gene: TRBV7-9; J gene: TRBJ2-1; clone size: .; CDR3 protein: CASSPPGQGFGEQFF; CDR3 DNA: TGTGCCAGCAGCCCTCCGGGACAGGGGTTCGGTGAGCAGTTCTTC
D gene: TRBD2; V gene: TRBV7-2; J gene: TRBJ2-1; clone size: few; CDR3 protein: CASSLQFVTSGDEQFF; CDR3 DNA: TGTGCCAGCAGCTTACAATTTGTTACTAGCGGAGATGAGCAGTTCTTC
D gene: .; V gene: TRBV7-2; J gene: TRBJ2-7; clone size: .; CDR3 protein: CASSLGDSLVF; CDR3 DNA: TGTGCCAGCAGCTTAGGAGACAGCCTCGTCTTC
D gene: TRBD2; V gene: TRBV20-1; J gene: TRBJ2-7; clone size: .; CDR3 protein: CSALNRPGTSGGAVYEQYF; CDR3 DNA: TGCAGTGCCCTAAACCGACCCGGGACTAGCGGGGGGGCCGTCTACGAGCAGTACTTC